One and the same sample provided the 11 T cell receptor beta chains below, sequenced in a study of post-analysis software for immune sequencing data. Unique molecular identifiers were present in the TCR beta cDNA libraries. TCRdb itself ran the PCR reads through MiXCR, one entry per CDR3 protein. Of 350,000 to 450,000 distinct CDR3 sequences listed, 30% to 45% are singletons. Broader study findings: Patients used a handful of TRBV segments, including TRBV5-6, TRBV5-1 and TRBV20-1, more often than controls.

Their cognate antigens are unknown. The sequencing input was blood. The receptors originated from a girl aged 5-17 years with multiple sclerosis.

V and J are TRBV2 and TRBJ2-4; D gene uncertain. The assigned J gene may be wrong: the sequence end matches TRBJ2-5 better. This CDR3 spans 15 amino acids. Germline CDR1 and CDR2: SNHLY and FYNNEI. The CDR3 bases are TGTGCCAGCAGTCCAGAGTTGGCAGTGAGGGAGACCCAGTACTTC. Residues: CASSPELAVRETQYF.

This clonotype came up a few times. The DNA for the CDR3 is TGTGCCATCAGTGCTCCGACTAGCGGGGGGAACAATGAGCAGTTCTTC. It specifies CAISAPTSGGNNEQFF. The chain carries TRBV10-3 and TRBJ2-1, with 13 nucleotides matching TRBD2. V trimming: 4 bases; J trimming: 5 bases; junction bases outside the gene matches: 5. Germline V lookup: CDR1 ENHRY, CDR2 SYGVKD. The CDR3 consists of 16 residues.

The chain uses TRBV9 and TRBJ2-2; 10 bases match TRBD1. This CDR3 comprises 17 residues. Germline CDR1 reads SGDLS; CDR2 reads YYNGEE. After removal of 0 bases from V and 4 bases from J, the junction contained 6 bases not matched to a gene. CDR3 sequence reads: CASSVAGTGAFTGELFF. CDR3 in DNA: TGTGCCAGCAGCGTAGCGGGGACAGGGGCATTCACCGGGGAGCTGTTTTTT. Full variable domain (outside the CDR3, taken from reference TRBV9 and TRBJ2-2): DSGVTQTPKHLITATGQRVTLRCSPRSGDLSVYWYQQSLDQGLQFLIQYYNGEERAKGNILERFSAQQFPDLHSELNLSSLELGDSALYFCASSVAGTGAFTGELFFGEGSRLTVL.

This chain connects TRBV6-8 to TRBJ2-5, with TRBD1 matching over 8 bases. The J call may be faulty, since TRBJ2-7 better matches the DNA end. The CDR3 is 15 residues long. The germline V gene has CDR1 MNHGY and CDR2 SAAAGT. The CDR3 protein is CASSQGDRMANEQYF. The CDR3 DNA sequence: TGTGCCAGCAGCCAAGGGGACAGGATGGCAAACGAGCAGTACTTC.

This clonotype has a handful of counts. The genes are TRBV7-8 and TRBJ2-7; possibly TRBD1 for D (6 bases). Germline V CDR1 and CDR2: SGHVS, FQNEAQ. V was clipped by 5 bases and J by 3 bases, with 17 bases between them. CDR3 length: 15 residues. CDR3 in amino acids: CASSPRQAPFYEQYF. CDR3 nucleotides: TGTGCCAGCAGCCCTCGACAGGCACCCTTCTACGAGCAGTACTTC.

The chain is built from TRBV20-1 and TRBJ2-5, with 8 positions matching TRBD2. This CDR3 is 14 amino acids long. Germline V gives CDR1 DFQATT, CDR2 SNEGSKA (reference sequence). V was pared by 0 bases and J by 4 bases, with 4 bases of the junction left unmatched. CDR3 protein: CSARDGTSGETQYF. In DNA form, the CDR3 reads TGCAGTGCTAGAGATGGAACTAGCGGAGAGACCCAGTACTTC.

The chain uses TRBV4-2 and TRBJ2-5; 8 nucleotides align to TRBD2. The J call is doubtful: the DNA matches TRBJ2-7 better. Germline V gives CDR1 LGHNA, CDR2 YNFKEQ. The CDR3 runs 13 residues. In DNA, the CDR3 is TGTGCCAGCAGCCAAGCGGGAGGGGTCGAGCAGTACTTC. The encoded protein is CASSQAGGVEQYF.

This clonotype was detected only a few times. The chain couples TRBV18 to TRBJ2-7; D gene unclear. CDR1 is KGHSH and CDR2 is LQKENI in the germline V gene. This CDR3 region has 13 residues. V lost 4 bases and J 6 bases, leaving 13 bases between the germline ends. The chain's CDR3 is CASSQGSPSEQYF. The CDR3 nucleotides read TGTGCCAGCTCACAAGGCTCTCCATCCGAGCAGTACTTC.

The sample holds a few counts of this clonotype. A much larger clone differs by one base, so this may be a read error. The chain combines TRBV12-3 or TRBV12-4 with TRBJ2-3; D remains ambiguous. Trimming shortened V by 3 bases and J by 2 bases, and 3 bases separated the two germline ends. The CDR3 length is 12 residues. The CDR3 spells CASSLITDTQYF. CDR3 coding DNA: TGTGCCAGCAGTTTGATCACAGATACGCAGTATTTT.

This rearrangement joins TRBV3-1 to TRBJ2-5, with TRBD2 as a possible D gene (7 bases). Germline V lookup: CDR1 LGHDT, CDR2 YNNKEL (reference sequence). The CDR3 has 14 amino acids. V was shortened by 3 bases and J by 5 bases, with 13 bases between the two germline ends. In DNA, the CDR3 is TGTGCCAGCAGCCATGGCGGGGGCGGGGAGACCCAGTACTTC. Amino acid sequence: CASSHGGGGETQYF.

The CDR3 DNA follows: TGCGCCAGCAGCTTTGGGGGGCCGAACACTGAAGCTTTCTTT. Translating gives CASSFGGPNTEAFF. The chain is built from TRBV5-1 and TRBJ1-1; D possibly corresponds to TRBD1 (6 bases). The CDR3 loop spans 14 amino acids. Germline V gives CDR1 SGHRS, CDR2 YFSETQ. Trimming removed 2 bases from V and 1 base from J, with 9 bases in between.